These 7 T cell receptor beta chains originate from one sample sequenced in a study of shared clonotypes between healthy human individuals. TCRdb's copy holds only in-frame clones and misses some; the assay was immunoSEQ multiplex PCR. The sample shows approximately 1.4 million clones, 95% to 99% of them seen only once. Sequenced material: naive CD4+ T cells sorted from blood. The subset denotes: CD45RA+ positively selected. The receptor source for this set is a man aged 25 to 40 in good health.

The chain joins TRBV2 to TRBJ1-5; D is perhaps TRBD1 (6 bases). The length of the CDR3 is 14 residues. V lost 7 bases to trimming and J lost 0 bases, with 10 bases between them. Germline V lookup: CDR1 SNHLY, CDR2 FYNNEI. CDR3 in DNA: TGTGCCAGCACGGGGGGCTATAGCAATCAGCCCCAGCATTTT. Its translation is CASTGGYSNQPQHF.

A single count supports this clone. This chain uses TRBV27 with TRBJ2-1; 8 bases are a match to TRBD2. The V gene's germline CDR1 is MNHEY and CDR2 SMNVEV (reference sequence). V was clipped by 5 bases and J by 6 bases; unmatched bases: 3. This CDR3 is 13 amino acids long. CDR3 coding DNA: TGTGCCAGCAGTAGCCTAGCGGGCAATGAGCAGTTCTTC. Translation: CASSSLAGNEQFF.

The chain uses TRBV7-9 and TRBJ2-7; 7 nucleotides align to TRBD1. Per germline, CDR1 SEHNR and CDR2 FQNEAQ (reference sequence). After removal of 10 bases from V and 0 bases from J, the junction contained 3 bases not matched to a gene. This CDR3 has 12 residues. CDR3 sequence: CAIRQGSYEQYF. The CDR3 DNA follows: TGTGCCATCAGACAGGGCTCCTACGAGCAGTACTTC.

This clone has just one count. The chain employs TRBV2 and TRBJ2-7; D call uncertain. The V and J ends lost 7 bases and 5 bases respectively, with 12 bases between them. The length of the CDR3 is 12 residues. Germline V gene lookup returns CDR1 SNHLY and CDR2 FYNNEI. In nucleotides, the CDR3 is TGTGCCAGCAACGAGGCCAGCCACGAGCAGTACTTC. Translated, it gives CASNEASHEQYF.

The V and J genes are TRBV18 and TRBJ1-3; tentative D call: TRBD1 (5 bases). The CDR3 extends over 15 amino acids. Germline V gives CDR1 KGHSH, CDR2 LQKENI. Deletions cut 5 bases from V and 0 bases from J, with 11 bases between. The CDR3, as DNA: TGTGCCAGCTCAGGAGGGACGAACTCTGGAAACACCATATATTTT. This codes for CASSGGTNSGNTIYF.

The CDR3 bases are TGTGCCAGCAGCCTCTGGGGGCCTTCCTACAATGAGCAGTTCTTC. Amino acids: CASSLWGPSYNEQFF. V usage is TRBV11-2 and J usage is TRBJ2-1; tentative D call: TRBD1 (6 bases). The V gene lost 5 bases and the J gene lost 1 base, with 12 bases spanning the gap. The CDR3 spans 15 residues. The germline CDR1 and CDR2 sequences are SGHAT and FQNNGV.

The chain joins TRBV5-1 to TRBJ1-1, with D perhaps matching TRBD1 (5 bases). Per the germline V gene, CDR1 is SGHRS and CDR2 is YFSETQ. V dropped 5 bases and J dropped 0 bases, with 11 bases sitting between them. The length of the CDR3 is 14 residues. CDR3 DNA: TGCGCCAGCAGGTGGGACTACATGAACACTGAAGCTTTCTTT. It codes for CASRWDYMNTEAFF.